Listed below are T cell receptor beta chains from one sample, sequenced in a study of shared clonotypes between healthy human individuals. Only in-frame clones appear in the TCRdb table, and some are missing; sequencing was by immunoSEQ multiplex PCR. The sample consists of about 1.1 million clones, 60% to 80% of them appearing once. Sequencing was carried out using memory CD4+ T cells from PBMCs. These TCRs come from a man aged 18 to 35 in good health. Some clones in this sample may be carry-over from other donors' samples. The CDR3 runs from the conserved cysteine through the conserved F or W. A D gene is named only where the DNA matches it firmly. Not every row has a clone size; where given, it reads once, few, many or a size class.

cdr3_aa	cdr3_nt	j_call	v_call	d_call	clone_size	cdr3_length
CASSLERTSGRARDTQYF	TGTGCCAGCAGCTTAGAGAGGACTAGCGGGAGGGCCAGGGATACGCAGTATTTT	TRBJ2-3	TRBV7-8	TRBD2	-	18
CASSPVAGRGNTIYF	TGTGCCAGCTCCCCCGTAGCGGGCCGTGGAAACACCATATATTTT	TRBJ1-3	TRBV7-2	-	-	15
CASSEYFEAFF	TGTGCCAGCAGTGAGTACTTCGAGGCTTTCTTT	TRBJ1-1	TRBV6-1	-	-	11
CASSVGRLETQYF	TGTGCCAGCAGCGTAGGACGGCTGGAGACCCAGTACTTC	TRBJ2-5	TRBV9	-	-	13
CASSRGTGVNTGELFF	TGTGCCAGCAGCAGAGGGACAGGGGTTAACACCGGGGAGCTGTTTTTT	TRBJ2-2	TRBV5-4	TRBD1	-	16
CASSLARGGDTIYF	TGCGCCAGCAGCCTTGCAAGGGGAGGGGACACCATATATTTT	TRBJ1-3	TRBV4-3	-	-	14
CASSPGTALKKLFF	TGTGCCAGCAGCCCCGGGACAGCGCTGAAAAAACTGTTTTTT	TRBJ1-4	TRBV5-4	TRBD1	-	14
CASSQVDRGTEAFF	TGCGCCAGCAGCCAAGTTGACAGGGGCACTGAAGCTTTCTTT	TRBJ1-1	TRBV4-3	TRBD1	-	14
CASSSNPDTRQETQYF	TGTGCCAGCAGCTCTAATCCCGACACCCGCCAGGAGACCCAGTACTTC	TRBJ2-5	TRBV5-4	-	-	16
CASSPGTGDEKLFF	TGTGCCAGCAGCCCCGGGACAGGGGACGAAAAACTGTTTTTT	TRBJ1-4	TRBV7-9	TRBD1	many	14
CASSLSGSSPNEQFF	TGCGCCAGCAGCCTTAGCGGGAGTTCACCCAATGAGCAGTTCTTC	TRBJ2-1	TRBV5-1	TRBD2	few	15
CASTHSNQPQHF	TGTGCCAGCACACATAGCAATCAGCCCCAGCATTTT	TRBJ1-5	TRBV6-1	-	many	12
CASSSQGLSYEQYF	TGTGCCAGCAGTTCACAGGGTCTGAGCTACGAGCAGTACTTC	TRBJ2-7	TRBV27	-	-	14
CASAPGLPYSSEQFF	TGTGCCAGCGCTCCGGGACTACCCTACTCCTCTGAGCAGTTCTTC	TRBJ2-1	TRBV6-1	TRBD2	-	15
CASSLSVTDNQPQHF	TGTGCCAGCAGCTTATCGGTGACAGATAATCAGCCCCAGCATTTT	TRBJ1-5	TRBV7-2	-	few	15
CASQGQGDQPQHF	TGTGCCAGCCAAGGACAGGGGGATCAGCCCCAGCATTTT	TRBJ1-5	TRBV18	TRBD1	once	13
CASSWAADRGGQPQHF	TGTGCCAGCAGTTGGGCCGCAGACAGGGGAGGCCAGCCCCAGCATTTT	TRBJ1-5	TRBV6-6	TRBD1	-	16
CASERDRNGYGYTF	TGTGCCAGCGAGCGGGACCGGAATGGATATGGCTACACCTTC	TRBJ1-2	TRBV2	-	-	14
CASSLQGTPNQPQHF	TGTGCCAGCAGCTTGCAGGGAACGCCCAATCAGCCCCAGCATTTT	TRBJ1-5	TRBV5-4	-	-	15
CASNEHRGTDTQYF	TGTGCCAGTAATGAGCATAGGGGGACAGATACGCAGTATTTT	TRBJ2-3	TRBV19	-	-	14
CASSLGGDYGYTF	TGTGCCAGCAGCCTTGGGGGGGACTATGGCTACACCTTC	TRBJ1-2	TRBV7-2	-	-	13
CASSFSRAGSNYGYTF	TGTGCCAGCAGTTTTAGTCGCGCAGGGTCCAACTATGGCTACACCTTC	TRBJ1-2	TRBV27	-	-	16
CASSFIAGGYETQYF	TGTGCCAGCAGCTTTATAGCGGGAGGTTATGAGACCCAGTACTTC	TRBJ2-5	TRBV5-4	TRBD2	-	15
CAWSVTGETQYF	TGTGCCTGGAGTGTAACTGGAGAGACCCAGTACTTC	TRBJ2-5	TRBV30	-	-	12
CASSITWTGYYDNQPQHF	TGTGCCAGTAGTATCACGTGGACAGGGTATTATGACAATCAGCCCCAGCATTTT	TRBJ1-5	TRBV19	TRBD1	-	18
CASRGLLNTDTQYF	TGTGCCAGCAGAGGACTACTCAACACAGATACGCAGTATTTT	TRBJ2-3	TRBV11-2	-	-	14
CASSPSGNSNQPQHF	TGTGCCAGCTCACCCTCAGGGAATAGCAATCAGCCCCAGCATTTT	TRBJ1-5	TRBV18	-	-	15
CASSLWGGLTEAFF	TGTGCCAGCAGTTTATGGGGGGGCCTCACTGAAGCTTTCTTT	TRBJ1-1	TRBV27	-	few	14
CASRIIGDYEQYF	TGCGCCAGCAGGATCATAGGGGACTACGAGCAGTACTTC	TRBJ2-7	TRBV5-1	-	-	13
CASSPGAGGNQPQHF	TGTGCCAGCTCACCCGGAGCAGGGGGCAATCAGCCCCAGCATTTT	TRBJ1-5	TRBV18	-	-	15
CASGYFRIYEQYF	TGTGCTAGTGGTTATTTCCGGATTTACGAGCAGTACTTC	TRBJ2-7	TRBV12-5	-	-	13
CASMRTATEKLFF	TGTGCCAGCATGCGGACAGCAACTGAAAAACTGTTTTTT	TRBJ1-4	TRBV6-1	-	-	13
CAIRDRGPFAGANVLTF	TGTGCCATCAGGGACAGGGGCCCGTTCGCTGGGGCCAACGTCCTGACTTTC	TRBJ2-6	TRBV10-3	TRBD1	-	17
CASSFRAGGSYNEQFF	TGTGCCAGCAGCTTCCGGGCGGGGGGTTCCTACAATGAGCAGTTCTTC	TRBJ2-1	TRBV5-4	TRBD2	-	16
CASSHRKLAGGKDTQYF	TGTGCCAGCAGCCACAGAAAACTAGCGGGGGGCAAGGATACGCAGTATTTT	TRBJ2-3	TRBV28	TRBD2	few	17
CASTSQWRGSYEQYF	TGTGCCAGCACCTCACAGTGGCGGGGCTCCTACGAGCAGTACTTC	TRBJ2-7	TRBV6-5	-	-	15
CASSVFGGLGTGELFF	TGTGCCAGCAGCGTATTCGGGGGGCTGGGGACCGGGGAGCTGTTTTTT	TRBJ2-2	TRBV9	-	once	16
CASSPPTEAVEAFF	TGTGCCAGCAGCCCGCCGACTGAGGCTGTTGAAGCTTTCTTT	TRBJ1-1	TRBV28	-	-	14
CASSPGSAQETQYF	TGTGCCAGCAGCCCCGGCTCGGCTCAAGAGACCCAGTACTTC	TRBJ2-5	TRBV11-2	-	-	14
CSVVGGAITEAFF	TGCAGCGTTGTGGGGGGGGCTATCACTGAAGCTTTCTTT	TRBJ1-1	TRBV29-1	-	-	13
CASTLWDTNTGELFF	TGTGCCAGCACCTTATGGGACACCAACACCGGGGAGCTGTTTTTT	TRBJ2-2	TRBV6-6	-	-	15
CASSPGTGYTEAFF	TGTGCCAGCAGCCCAGGGACAGGTTACACTGAAGCTTTCTTT	TRBJ1-1	TRBV11-2	TRBD1	-	14
CASSLGLSTGELFF	TGTGCCAGCAGCTTGGGACTGAGCACCGGGGAGCTGTTTTTT	TRBJ2-2	TRBV13	-	-	14
CASSPYVDYEQYF	TGCGCCAGCTCACCGTACGTAGACTACGAGCAGTACTTC	TRBJ2-7	TRBV18	-	-	13
CASSPNLDMNTEAFF	TGTGCCAGCAGCCCAAATCTGGACATGAACACTGAAGCTTTCTTT	TRBJ1-1	TRBV9	-	-	15
CASSLVAAKETQYF	TGCGCCAGCAGCTTGGTCGCGGCTAAAGAGACCCAGTACTTC	TRBJ2-5	TRBV5-1	-	-	14
CASSFPPTF	TGTGCCAGCAGTTTCCCCCCTACCTTC	TRBJ1-2	TRBV6-5	-	once	9
CASSFVPNTEAFF	TGTGCCAGCAGTTTCGTGCCGAACACTGAAGCTTTCTTT	TRBJ1-1	TRBV28	-	-	13
CASSQEWPSTDTQYF	TGCGCCAGCAGCCAGGAATGGCCCTCCACAGATACGCAGTATTTT	TRBJ2-3	TRBV4-1	-	once	15
CASSVRLSSGANVLTF	TGTGCCAGTAGTGTGCGGTTAAGCTCTGGGGCCAACGTCCTGACTTTC	TRBJ2-6	TRBV19	-	-	16
CASSDPPGQGKETQYF	TGTGCCAGCAGTGACCCCCCGGGACAGGGGAAAGAGACCCAGTACTTC	TRBJ2-5	TRBV5-4	TRBD1	-	16
CASSELTGTGGEQYF	TGTGCCAGCAGTGAGTTAACCGGGACAGGAGGGGAGCAGTACTTC	TRBJ2-7	TRBV2	TRBD1	few	15